This T cell receptor (beta chain) was found in a study of T cells in Graves' hyperthyroidism and ophthalmopathy. Notes on the study in general: Blood also held most thyroid clonotypes expanded beyond 0.001. In simple terms, a model built on 13 V-J features told ophthalmopathy apart from stable hyperthyroidism.

The V gene's germline CDR1 is MNHNS and CDR2 SASEGT. The CDR3 sequence is 14 residues long. J was trimmed by 4 bases and V by 6 bases; bases with no gene match: 5. These patients, aged 18 to 65, had recently diagnosed hyperthyroidism lasting under 2 months. Amplification of TCR beta CDR3 regions was performed using RNA transcripts as template. TCR CDR3 underwent first-round RT-PCR with the HTBI primer set. MiXCR, run by TCRdb on the multiplex PCR reads, gives a single entry per CDR3 protein. The repertoire holds a few hundred thousand distinct CDR3 sequences, with 15% to 19% as singletons. This clonotype was detected ten times or more. The antigen is unknown.

The TCR sequence derives from a woman aged 25 to 39 with Graves' hyperthyroidism. Material: blood. The gene calls are TRBV6-1 and TRBJ1-1, with 10 bases aligning to TRBD1. This CDR3 is CASSPWTGGTEAFF. DNA for the CDR3: TGTGCCAGCAGCCCCTGGACAGGGGGCACTGAAGCTTTCTTT.